Following are 4 T cell receptor beta chains from one sample sequenced in a study of T cell repertoires in cytomegalovirus infection. Using its own MiXCR run on the reads, TCRdb lists one record per CDR3 protein. The sample has around 200,000 distinct CDR3 sequences, about a sixth seen once. The specimen was CD8+ T cells from PBMCs. The origin of the receptors is a human donor in good health (CMV status not recorded). Some clones in this sample may be carry-over from other donors' samples.

The V and J genes are TRBV6-2 or TRBV6-3 and TRBJ2-1; D call uncertain. The germline V and J ends were trimmed by 2 bases and 8 bases, with 10 bases remaining between them. The CDR3 runs 13 residues. Germline V gene data show CDR1 as MNHEY and CDR2 as SVGEGT. CDR3 loop: CASSYRAWDEQFF. CDR3 DNA: TGTGCCAGCAGTTACAGGGCGTGGGATGAGCAGTTCTTC.

The chain links TRBV7-8 to TRBJ1-3; D ambiguous. Deletions cut 5 bases from V and 2 bases from J, with 10 bases between. The CDR3 contains 14 residues. Germline CDR1 reads SGHVS; CDR2 reads FQNEAQ. The CDR3 region has the DNA TGTGCCAGCAGCCCCACGGGCGCTGGAAACACCATATATTTT. Translation: CASSPTGAGNTIYF. Filled out from reference TRBV7-8 and TRBJ1-3, the complete variable domain reads GAGVSQSPRYKVAKRGQDVALRCDPISGHVSLFWYQQALGQGPEFLTYFQNEAQLDKSGLPSDRFFAERPEGSVSTLKIQRTQQEDSAVYLCASSPTGAGNTIYFGEGSWLTVV.

The table lists this clonotype with a few counts. The chain carries TRBV5-5 and TRBJ2-1, with unresolved D. The V end was cut by 4 bases, the J end by 2 bases, with 13 bases between. Germline CDR1 is SGHKS and CDR2 is YYEKEE (reference sequence). This CDR3 has 15 residues. The CDR3 bases are TGTGCCAGCAGCCGGACCGCCGGGCCCTACAATGAGCAGTTCTTC. Translating it yields CASSRTAGPYNEQFF.

The chain carries TRBV28 and TRBJ2-5; D not resolved. The CDR3 extends over 15 amino acids. V was pared by 2 bases and J by 5 bases, with 15 bases between. The germline V gene encodes CDR1 MDHEN and CDR2 SYDVKM. The CDR3 DNA reads TGTGCCAGCAGTTTAGTGGCAGGCCCTCGGGAGACCCAGTACTTC. Residues: CASSLVAGPRETQYF.